The rows below give T cell receptor beta chains drawn from one sample of a study of cytomegalovirus exposure and HLA in healthy donors. The assay was immunoSEQ multiplex PCR, and TCRdb's table has in-frame clones only and misses some. Here the sample spans roughly 110,000 clones, over 70% being singletons. The sample was PBMCs. Receptors were obtained from a woman aged 35 to 49 in good health and CMV-seropositive. The CDR3 runs from the conserved cysteine through the conserved F or W. Each record gives: V gene, J gene, D gene, clone size, CDR3 DNA, CDR3 protein. D genes are given only for firm matches. Clone size is shown for a subset of rows, as once, few, many or a class of expanded clone.

TRBV2	TRBJ2-7	NA	NA	TGTGCCAGCAGGGCCGAGAGCGACGAGCAGTACTTC	CASRAESDEQYF
TRBV5-8	TRBJ2-5	TRBD2	NA	TGTGCCAGCAGCCCGGGGGGAGTGGAGACCCAGTACTTC	CASSPGGVETQYF
TRBV4-1	TRBJ1-6	TRBD1	NA	TGCGCCAGCAGCCAGGAGGACAGGGCTGACTATAATTCACCCCTCCACTTT	CASSQEDRADYNSPLHF
TRBV7-6	TRBJ2-3	TRBD1	NA	TGTGCCAGCAGCATCGGGACAGGGGGCATAGCGCAGTATTTT	CASSIGTGGIAQYF
TRBV14	TRBJ2-4	TRBD2	NA	TGTGCCAGCAGCCCCGCCGGGAGGATAGCCAAAAACATTCAGTACTTC	CASSPAGRIAKNIQYF
TRBV4-3	TRBJ1-2	NA	few	TGCGCCAGCAGCCAAGACGCGGAGGATGGGGGCTACACCTTC	CASSQDAEDGGYTF
TRBV13	TRBJ2-5	TRBD2	NA	TGTGCCAGCAGCTCCATAGGACTAGCGGGAGGTGAGACCCAGTACTTC	CASSSIGLAGGETQYF
TRBV25-1	TRBJ2-4	NA	NA	TGTGCCAGCTCTTGGAACGAGGGGGGGAGCAAAAACATTCAGTACTTC	CASSWNEGGSKNIQYF
TRBV7-2	TRBJ2-7	TRBD1	NA	TGTGCCAGCAGCTTAGTGGGGGACAGAGCCTACGAGCAGTACTTC	CASSLVGDRAYEQYF
TRBV19	TRBJ2-7	TRBD2	once	TGTGCCAGTAGTTCGGGACTAGGGGTCTACGAGCAGTACTTC	CASSSGLGVYEQYF
TRBV11-3	TRBJ2-5	TRBD2	NA	TGTGCCAGCAGCTCGGGACTAGCGGGGCGAGAGCAGTACTTC	CASSSGLAGREQYF
TRBV18	TRBJ2-1	NA	NA	TGTGCCAGCTCACCTCCGGGACTGGCGTCCAATGAGCAGTTCTTC	CASSPPGLASNEQFF
TRBV2	TRBJ2-3	TRBD2	NA	TGTGCCAGCATTTTAACTAGCGCCCGCACAGATACGCAGTATTTT	CASILTSARTDTQYF
TRBV5-1	TRBJ1-1	NA	NA	TGCGCCAGCAGCTTGATTGGACAGAGTAACACTGAAGCTTTCTTT	CASSLIGQSNTEAFF
TRBV9	TRBJ2-1	TRBD1	NA	TGTGCCAGCAGCCCCCCGACAGGGGTAGAGGAGCAGTTCTTC	CASSPPTGVEEQFF
TRBV5-8	TRBJ2-2	NA	NA	TGTGCCAGCAGCTTGTCCGCCATCCCGGGGTCCGCCGGGGAGCTGTTTTTT	CASSLSAIPGSAGELFF
TRBV27	TRBJ2-3	NA	NA	TGTGCCAGTCGAAGGGGGGGACTAACAGATACGCAGTATTTT	CASRRGGLTDTQYF
TRBV7-9	TRBJ2-1	NA	NA	TGTGCCAGCAGCTCCCCCGGGTCCTACAATGAGCAGTTCTTC	CASSSPGSYNEQFF
TRBV2	TRBJ1-6	NA	NA	TGTGCCAGCAGCCCCGGGTCCGATGGGTCACCCCTCCACTTT	CASSPGSDGSPLHF
TRBV18	TRBJ2-1	NA	NA	TGTGCCAGCATGGAGGTGATATCCTACAATGAGCAGTTCTTC	CASMEVISYNEQFF
TRBV7-8	TRBJ2-5	TRBD1	NA	TGTGCCAGCAGCTTAGCTAACAGGGGAATGGGAGAGACCCAGTACTTC	CASSLANRGMGETQYF
TRBV5-6	TRBJ1-2	NA	NA	TGTGCCAGCAGCAAGCAGGGAACTAACTATGGCTACACCTTC	CASSKQGTNYGYTF
TRBV5-1	TRBJ1-2	NA	NA	TGCGCCAGCAGCTTGTGGGACACATCTGGCTACACCTTC	CASSLWDTSGYTF
TRBV15	TRBJ2-5	TRBD1	NA	TGTGCCACCAGCCTGACAGGGGCTGGGGGGGAGACCCAGTACTTC	CATSLTGAGGETQYF
TRBV7-9	TRBJ1-2	TRBD1	NA	TGTGCCAGCAGCTCGGGACAGGGAGACTATGGCTACACCTTC	CASSSGQGDYGYTF
TRBV11-3	TRBJ1-1	NA	once	TGTGCCAGCAGCCTCCAAGGGGGAACTGAAGCTTTCTTT	CASSLQGGTEAFF
TRBV20-1	TRBJ2-1	NA	NA	TGCAGTGCTAGTAGGGGAAATGAGCAGTTCTTC	CSASRGNEQFF
TRBV2	TRBJ2-5	NA	NA	TGTGCCAGCAGCCAGGACTTACAAGAGACCCAGTACTTC	CASSQDLQETQYF
TRBV5-4	TRBJ2-3	TRBD2	NA	TGTGCCAGCAGCAAACGGGGGGGCCTGGACGATACGCAGTATTTT	CASSKRGGLDDTQYF
TRBV10-3	TRBJ2-7	TRBD1	NA	TGTGCCATCCTGACAGGGGGTAGAGAGCAGTACTTC	CAILTGGREQYF
TRBV7-2	TRBJ1-2	NA	NA	TGTGCCAGCAGCTACCCCACAGGAATCTATGGCTACACCTTC	CASSYPTGIYGYTF
TRBV14	TRBJ1-2	NA	NA	TGTGCCAGCAGCCAAGTGGCAGGAGGAGGCGGCTACACCTTC	CASSQVAGGGGYTF
TRBV7-3	TRBJ2-6	NA	NA	TGTGCCAGCAGCCCAGGGGCTGGGGCCAACGTCCTGACTTTC	CASSPGAGANVLTF
TRBV5-1	TRBJ1-4	NA	NA	TGCGCCAGCAGCCTCGCCCCCGGGAATGAAAAACTGTTTTTT	CASSLAPGNEKLFF
TRBV6-1	TRBJ1-4	NA	NA	TGTGCCAGCAGACAGGGTTTACTTGAAAAACTGTTTTTT	CASRQGLLEKLFF
TRBV15	TRBJ2-7	NA	few	TGTGCCACCAGCAGAGAACAGGGAACCTACGAGCAGTACTTC	CATSREQGTYEQYF
TRBV7-9	TRBJ2-3	NA	NA	TGTTCCAGCAGCTTAGTCGGGAGCGGCCCTAAGGTAGATACGCAGTATTTT	CSSSLVGSGPKVDTQYF
TRBV7-9	TRBJ1-3	NA	NA	TGTGCCAGCAGCTTAACGGCGGTTACCTCTGGAAACACCATATATTTT	CASSLTAVTSGNTIYF
TRBV29-1	TRBJ1-1	TRBD1	NA	TGCAGCGGACGTCCGGCAGGGGGCTGGCCTTTCTTT	CSGRPAGGWPFF
TRBV2	TRBJ2-5	TRBD2	once	TGTGCCAGCAGTGGGCTAGCGGGGGGCGCAGAGACCCAGTACTTC	CASSGLAGGAETQYF
TRBV27	TRBJ2-1	NA	NA	TGTGCCAGCAGTTTAGAACCCCTCGCGGAGCAGTTCTTC	CASSLEPLAEQFF
TRBV18	TRBJ2-1	NA	NA	TGTGCCAGCTCACCCGGGACCTACAATGAGCAGTTCTTC	CASSPGTYNEQFF